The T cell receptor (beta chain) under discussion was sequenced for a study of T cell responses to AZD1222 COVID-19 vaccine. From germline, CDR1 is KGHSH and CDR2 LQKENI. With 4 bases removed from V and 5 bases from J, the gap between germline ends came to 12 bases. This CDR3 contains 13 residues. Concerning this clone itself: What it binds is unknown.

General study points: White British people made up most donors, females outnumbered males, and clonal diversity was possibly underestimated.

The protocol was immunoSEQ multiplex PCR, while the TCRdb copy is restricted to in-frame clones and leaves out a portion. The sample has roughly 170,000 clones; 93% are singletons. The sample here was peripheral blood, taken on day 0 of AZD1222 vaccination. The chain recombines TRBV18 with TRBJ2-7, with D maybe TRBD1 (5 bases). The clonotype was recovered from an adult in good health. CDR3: CASSLMDTHEQYF. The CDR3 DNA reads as TGTGCCAGCTCACTGATGGACACCCACGAGCAGTACTTC.